The next 5 T cell receptor beta chains were all read from a single sample in a study of T cell responses to AZD1222 COVID-19 vaccine. Profiling relied on immunoSEQ multiplex PCR, and the TCRdb table lists in-frame clones only, not all of them. This table holds roughly 130,000 clones, approximately 90% found once. The sequencing here drew on peripheral blood, taken 28 days after the second AZD1222 dose. The receptor source for this set is an adult who received the AZD1222 COVID-19 vaccine.

This rearrangement joins TRBV19 to TRBJ2-5; 7 bases are shared with TRBD1. V shed 5 bases and J 5 bases; nucleotides not matched to a gene: 11. There are 15 residues in the CDR3. The germline gives CDR1 LNHDA, CDR2 SQIVND (reference sequence). CDR3 in amino acids: CASSQNRGSGETQYF. The CDR3 nucleotides are TGTGCCAGTAGTCAGAACAGGGGAAGTGGGGAGACCCAGTACTTC.

The rearrangement joins TRBV7-2 to TRBJ2-2; a possible D gene is TRBD2 (6 bases). The CDR3 consists of 14 residues. Germline CDR1 and CDR2: SGHTA and FQGNSA. With 7 bases removed from V and 1 base from J, the gap between germline ends came to 10 bases. The CDR3 reads CASTRDLNTGELFF. DNA of the CDR3: TGTGCCAGCACTAGGGACTTGAACACCGGGGAGCTGTTTTTT.

The chain carries TRBV11-2 and TRBJ1-1, with D perhaps TRBD1 (5 bases). CDR1 SGHAT and CDR2 FQNNGV come from the germline V gene. The CDR3 length is 14 residues. Trimming shortened V by 5 bases and J by 5 bases, and 15 bases separated the two germline ends. As DNA, the CDR3 is TGTGCCAGCAGCCTAACGGCCGGGGGGACTGAAGCTTTCTTT. Residues: CASSLTAGGTEAFF. Together with reference TRBV11-2 and TRBJ1-1, the CDR3 gives the full variable domain: EAGVAQSPRYKIIEKRQSVAFWCNPISGHATLYWYQQILGQGPKLLIQFQNNGVVDDSQLPKDRFSAERLKGVDSTLKIQPAKLEDSAVYLCASSLTAGGTEAFFGQGTRLTVV.

Remarks on this clone: Because the CDR3's place on the DNA is in doubt, the DNA is left out and the CDR3 is given as listed by TCRdb. V gene TRBV11-2 combines with J gene TRBJ2-3. CDR1 is SGHAT, CDR2 FQNNGV, per germline. The CDR3 adds up to 14 amino acids, both ends counted. The CDR3 sequence: CASSSSGTTDTQYF.

The chain links TRBV11-3 to TRBJ1-1; possible D gene TRBD1, 6 bases. CDR1 is SGHNT and CDR2 is YENEEA in the germline V gene. V lost 0 bases to trimming and J lost 5 bases, with 13 bases between them. The CDR3 covers 15 residues. Here the CDR3 DNA reads TGTGCCAGCAGCTTAGATCAGTACAGGGAAACTGAAGCTTTCTTT. This encodes CASSLDQYRETEAFF. The whole variable domain, remainder taken from reference TRBV11-3 and TRBJ1-1, is EAGVVQSPRYKIIEKKQPVAFWCNPISGHNTLYWYLQNLGQGPELLIRYENEEAVDDSQLPKDRFSAERLKGVDSTLKIQPAELGDSAVYLCASSLDQYRETEAFFGQGTRLTVV.